Listed below are T cell receptor beta chains from one sample, sequenced in a study of CD8 T cells in ankylosing spondylitis. TCRdb called the 5' RACE reads again in MiXCR, with one record for every CDR3 protein. The sample consists of about 220,000 distinct CDR3 sequences, approximately 7.3% of them appearing once. Specimen: blood, either unsorted or a sorted T cell fraction (not recorded which). The source is a male donor with ankylosing spondylitis. Both conserved end residues are part of each CDR3. Fields, in order: V gene, D gene, clone size, J gene, CDR3 protein, CDR3 DNA. The D gene is left open where the match is weak. A clone size is listed for some rows: how often the clone was seen (once, few, many), or a class if it is expanded.

V: TRBV6-5
D: NA
size: many
J: TRBJ1-1
CDR3: CASSYGGINTEAFF
DNA: TGTGCCAGCAGTTACGGGGGGATAAACACTGAAGCTTTCTTT

V: TRBV30
D: NA
size: few
J: TRBJ2-1
CDR3: CAWSADSTPYNEQFF
DNA: TGTGCCTGGAGTGCAGACAGCACACCCTACAATGAGCAGTTCTTC

V: TRBV6-5
D: NA
size: many
J: TRBJ1-2
CDR3: CATRGAGYGYTF
DNA: TGTGCCACCCGGGGCGCAGGGTATGGCTACACCTTC

V: TRBV2
D: NA
size: NA
J: TRBJ1-2
CDR3: CASSYRTRYGYTF
DNA: TGTGCCAGCAGTTACAGGACCCGCTATGGCTACACCTTC

V: TRBV6-2/TRBV6-3
D: TRBD1
size: many
J: TRBJ2-7
CDR3: CASSWTGGNEQYF
DNA: TGTGCCAGCAGTTGGACAGGGGGCAACGAGCAGTACTTC

V: TRBV7-2
D: TRBD1
size: many
J: TRBJ2-7
CDR3: CASSLADRGRNYEQYF
DNA: TGTGCCAGCAGCTTAGCGGACAGGGGGCGAAACTACGAGCAGTACTTC

V: TRBV29-1
D: NA
size: few
J: TRBJ2-1
CDR3: CSARGFSYNEQFF
DNA: TGCAGCGCGCGGGGCTTCTCCTACAATGAGCAGTTCTTC

V: TRBV28
D: TRBD1
size: many
J: TRBJ2-7
CDR3: CASSLTGSSYEQYF
DNA: TGTGCCAGCAGTTTGACAGGGAGCTCCTACGAGCAGTACTTC

V: TRBV28
D: TRBD1
size: many
J: TRBJ1-2
CDR3: CASSFRFGQGPNYGYTF
DNA: TGTGCCAGCAGTTTTCGGTTTGGACAGGGCCCTAACTATGGCTACACCTTC

V: TRBV10-3
D: TRBD2
size: many
J: TRBJ2-1
CDR3: CAISETSGYNEQFF
DNA: TGTGCCATCAGTGAAACTAGCGGATACAATGAGCAGTTCTTC

V: TRBV14
D: NA
size: many
J: TRBJ2-1
CDR3: CASSPVLGSYNEQFF
DNA: TGTGCCAGCAGCCCAGTCCTGGGCTCCTACAATGAGCAGTTCTTC

V: TRBV28
D: NA
size: few
J: TRBJ2-3
CDR3: CASSLRGAGTDTQYF
DNA: TGTGCCAGCAGTTTAAGAGGGGCTGGCACAGATACGCAGTATTTT

V: TRBV29-1
D: NA
size: NA
J: TRBJ1-1
CDR3: CSAGSHSKAFF
DNA: TGCAGCGCAGGAAGCCACAGTAAAGCTTTCTTT

V: TRBV27
D: NA
size: few
J: TRBJ2-2
CDR3: CASSLSVRATGELFF
DNA: TGTGCCAGCAGTTTATCGGTGAGGGCTACCGGGGAGCTGTTTTTT

V: TRBV13
D: NA
size: many
J: TRBJ1-1
CDR3: CASSSWAAATEAFF
DNA: TGTGCCAGCAGCTCTTGGGCAGCAGCCACTGAAGCTTTCTTT

V: TRBV10-3
D: TRBD2
size: few
J: TRBJ2-3
CDR3: CAISESVGSGNTDTQYF
DNA: TGTGCCATCAGTGAGTCTGTCGGGAGCGGGAACACAGATACGCAGTATTTT

V: TRBV7-8
D: NA
size: few
J: TRBJ1-2
CDR3: CASSPTAGADGYTF
DNA: TGTGCCAGCAGCCCCACGGCAGGGGCGGATGGCTACACCTTC

V: TRBV6-2/TRBV6-3
D: NA
size: few
J: TRBJ2-7
CDR3: CASSYKLLGGEQYF
DNA: TGTGCCAGCAGTTACAAGCTCCTAGGGGGCGAGCAGTACTTC

V: TRBV5-1
D: TRBD1
size: many
J: TRBJ1-1
CDR3: CASRSGGTEAFF
DNA: TGCGCCAGCAGGTCAGGGGGCACTGAAGCTTTCTTT

V: TRBV5-1
D: NA
size: NA
J: TRBJ1-1
CDR3: CASSFRAGGQNTEAFF
DNA: TGCGCCAGCAGCTTCCGGGCTGGGGGCCAGAACACTGAAGCTTTCTTT

V: TRBV9
D: NA
size: few
J: TRBJ1-1
CDR3: CASSTGRMNTEAFF
DNA: TGTGCCAGCAGCACGGGACGGATGAACACTGAAGCTTTCTTT

V: TRBV20-1
D: NA
size: many
J: TRBJ1-6
CDR3: CSARPRAGMSSPLHF
DNA: TGCAGTGCTAGACCCCGCGCAGGGATGAGTTCACCCCTCCACTTT

V: TRBV11-2
D: NA
size: NA
J: TRBJ2-1
CDR3: CARSRVGRSFEQFF
DNA: TGTGCCAGGAGCCGGGTGGGACGCAGTTTTGAGCAGTTCTTC

V: TRBV29-1
D: NA
size: NA
J: TRBJ2-7
CDR3: CSVVGTLDYEQYF
DNA: TGCAGCGTTGTCGGCACTCTTGACTACGAGCAGTACTTC

V: TRBV9
D: NA
size: many
J: TRBJ1-1
CDR3: CASSPAGDKAFF
DNA: TGTGCCAGCAGCCCTGCCGGTGATAAAGCTTTCTTT

V: TRBV11-2
D: NA
size: many
J: TRBJ1-5
CDR3: CASSLELAAGLRNQPQHF
DNA: TGTGCCAGCAGCTTAGAGCTGGCAGCCGGCCTTCGAAATCAGCCCCAGCATTTT

V: TRBV20-1
D: NA
size: NA
J: TRBJ2-7
CDR3: CSAVTRQTYEQYF
DNA: TGCAGTGCTGTCACGAGACAGACCTACGAGCAGTACTTC

V: TRBV24-1
D: TRBD2
size: NA
J: TRBJ2-3
CDR3: CATSDVAGGSTDTQYF
DNA: TGTGCCACCAGTGATGTAGCGGGGGGAAGCACAGATACGCAGTATTTT

V: TRBV7-8
D: NA
size: many
J: TRBJ1-1
CDR3: CASSQERGGTEAFF
DNA: TGTGCCAGCAGCCAGGAGAGAGGCGGCACTGAAGCTTTCTTT

V: TRBV27
D: TRBD1
size: few
J: TRBJ1-1
CDR3: CASGTGKAFF
DNA: TGTGCCAGCGGGACAGGGAAAGCTTTCTTT

V: TRBV3-1
D: TRBD2
size: many
J: TRBJ2-7
CDR3: CASSKTRDYSSYEQYF
DNA: TGTGCCAGCAGCAAAACCCGGGACTATAGCTCCTACGAGCAGTACTTC

V: TRBV27
D: TRBD2
size: NA
J: TRBJ2-3
CDR3: CASSRVTSGDTQYF
DNA: TGTGCCAGCAGCAGGGTTACTAGCGGGGATACGCAGTATTTT

V: TRBV27
D: NA
size: many
J: TRBJ1-5
CDR3: CASSSDGYQPQHF
DNA: TGTGCCAGCAGTTCGGACGGTTATCAGCCCCAGCATTTT

V: TRBV27
D: NA
size: NA
J: TRBJ2-7
CDR3: CASSPSWGGRMYEQYF
DNA: TGTGCCAGCAGTCCGAGTTGGGGGGGCCGGATGTACGAGCAGTACTTC

V: TRBV27
D: TRBD2
size: many
J: TRBJ2-3
CDR3: CASSLSAGGSTDTQYF
DNA: TGTGCCAGCAGTTTATCAGCGGGGGGTAGCACAGATACGCAGTATTTT

V: TRBV4-3
D: NA
size: many
J: TRBJ2-6
CDR3: CASSQDTRRMANVLTF
DNA: TGCGCCAGCAGCCAAGACACCAGGCGTATGGCCAACGTCCTGACTTTC

V: TRBV5-6
D: TRBD1
size: few
J: TRBJ2-1
CDR3: CASSAGTGVYNEQFF
DNA: TGTGCCAGCAGCGCCGGGACAGGGGTCTACAATGAGCAGTTCTTC

V: TRBV11-2
D: NA
size: many
J: TRBJ1-4
CDR3: CASSPSGEGEKLFF
DNA: TGTGCCAGCAGCCCCTCAGGGGAGGGTGAAAAACTGTTTTTT

V: TRBV7-9
D: NA
size: NA
J: TRBJ2-7
CDR3: CASSSQIYEQYF
DNA: TGTGCCAGCAGCAGCCAGATCTACGAGCAGTACTTC

V: TRBV12-3/TRBV12-4
D: TRBD1
size: many
J: TRBJ2-7
CDR3: CASSLLGPTGEDHEQYF
DNA: TGTGCCAGCAGTTTACTAGGACCGACAGGGGAGGATCACGAGCAGTACTTC

V: TRBV12-3/TRBV12-4
D: TRBD1
size: NA
J: TRBJ1-2
CDR3: CASSLGPGQPIYGYTF
DNA: TGTGCCAGCAGTTTGGGGCCGGGACAGCCGATCTATGGCTACACCTTC

V: TRBV11-2
D: TRBD2
size: few
J: TRBJ2-7
CDR3: CASSIQRDYEQYF
DNA: TGTGCCAGCAGCATTCAGCGGGACTACGAGCAGTACTTC

V: TRBV7-6
D: NA
size: many
J: TRBJ2-1
CDR3: CASSSGRYNEQFF
DNA: TGTGCCAGCAGCTCGGGACGGTACAATGAGCAGTTCTTC

V: TRBV6-5
D: NA
size: NA
J: TRBJ2-2
CDR3: CASSYGGENTGELFF
DNA: TGTGCCAGCAGTTATGGCGGGGAAAACACCGGGGAGCTGTTTTTT

V: TRBV7-8
D: TRBD1
size: many
J: TRBJ1-2
CDR3: CASSLGTGASDYGYTF
DNA: TGTGCCAGCAGCTTAGGGACAGGGGCTTCTGACTATGGCTACACCTTC

V: TRBV7-9
D: NA
size: few
J: TRBJ1-1
CDR3: CASSIPDTEAFF
DNA: TGTGCCAGCAGCATCCCAGACACTGAAGCTTTCTTT

V: TRBV7-9
D: NA
size: many
J: TRBJ2-3
CDR3: CASSLGLDTQYF
DNA: TGTGCCAGCAGCTTAGGTCTAGATACGCAGTATTTT

V: TRBV9
D: NA
size: many
J: TRBJ2-4
CDR3: CASSVGGIAKNIQYF
DNA: TGTGCCAGCAGCGTTGGGGGGATAGCCAAAAACATTCAGTACTTC

V: TRBV27
D: NA
size: few
J: TRBJ2-7
CDR3: CASSSLWERDNEQYF
DNA: TGTGCCAGCAGTTCCCTGTGGGAAAGGGATAACGAGCAGTACTTC